This T cell receptor (beta chain) was recovered during a study of T cell responses to AZD1222 COVID-19 vaccine (dated by TCRdb to the early 2020s). For context, the study as a whole: A total of over 230 trial participants underwent TCR sequencing, of whom 200 to 220 received two doses of AZD1222 and some 25 received two doses of the MenACWY control vaccine. Enrollment into the trials was organized by age into subgroups of 18-55, 56-69 and 70-plus years, and those subgroups contained about 160, 30 and 59 TCR-sequenced participants, respectively.

Remarks on this clone: Its antigen is still unknown. No much larger clone is present one base from it, and per-base qualities are unavailable.

The CDR3 starts with the cysteine, ends with the phenylalanine, and has 17 residues. Just CDR3 DNA is preserved here, 51 bases in frame from base 1. CDR1 and CDR2 were assigned from the germline V gene (reference sequence) as SEHNR and FQNEAQ. V is cut by 5 bases and J by 0 bases, and the space between the germline ends is 17 bases. The CDR3 regions of human TCRbeta chains were analyzed by immunosequencing. The study's processing was this. Repertoire TCRs were matched against a reference library of SARS-CoV-2-specific TCRs generated with the MIRA antigen-specificity platform. Breadth meant the fraction of unique TCRs that were SARS-CoV-2-associated, whereas depth meant the fraction of total T cells that were SARS-CoV-2-associated. Using the MIRA data, each spike-specific TCR was assigned both to the spike region to which the TCR was reactive and to a CD4 or CD8 class. Log10-transformed breadth and depth values were compared by one-way ANOVA with Sidak's multiple comparisons tests. TCRdb's version of the immuneACCESS table is confined to in-frame rearrangements and falls short of the full clone set. An unresolved V gene accounts for under half of the shortfall where checked; the remainder is of unknown origin. V and J calls plus clone size are reproduced from that table; the DNA served to infer D and trimming. This sample has approximately 150,000 clones in its table, and 88% of those were observed once. About 3.2% of the sample belongs to the ten largest clones.

The time point label, read with the paper, signifies: baseline before first vaccination. In light of the paper, this sample's treatment or condition label describes: meningococcal conjugate vaccine given as trial control. Samples from vaccinated people were obtained from the UK trials COV001 and COV002, which included a single-blind randomized controlled phase 2/3 trial of AZD1222 (ChAdOx1 nCoV-19) in healthy adults. Trial participant PBMC samples were collected at day 0 and day 28 after the second dose for TCRbeta chain sequencing. What the study reported, not specific to this receptor: CD4 TCRs associated with the vaccine covered the entire spike protein, and the dominant responses were in regions 160-218 and 743-854. After two AZD1222 doses, both the breadth and the depth of spike-specific TCRs were significantly higher than at day 0 and than in MenACWY recipients. Conclusions about previously exposed vaccinees were limited because only five to seven AZD1222 recipients were SARS-CoV-2 seropositive at baseline. Because no day 14 peak-response samples were available, the repertoires could be characterized only after the peak T cell response. The 56-69-year group was small, and its depth increase did not reach significance, likely because of low power. Most participants were white British and females outnumbered males, and the authors suggested that clonal diversity may have been underestimated. Epitopes outside the regions mutated in the B.1.351 and B.1.1.7 variants were reportedly recognized by nearly half of the unique spike-specific TCRs.

The specimen was peripheral blood, collected on day 0 of MenACWY control vaccination. This TCR was sampled from an adult in good health. The chain joins TRBV7-9 to TRBJ1-3; the D gene assignment is ambiguous. The nucleotide sequence is TGTGCCAGCAGCCCTCGGGAAGTTAAGTCCTCTGGAAACACCATATATTTT. Its translation reads: CASSPREVKSSGNTIYF.